This T cell receptor beta chain is drawn from a study of patients and donors after allogeneic stem cell transplantation. TCRdb re-called the RT-PCR reads through MiXCR, storing one row per CDR3 protein. This sample has a few hundred thousand distinct CDR3 sequences, with approximately 14% found just once. In its sample, this clonotype was seen a few times. The ends were cut back, 1 base at V and 0 bases at J, with 14 bases in the middle. Germline V gives CDR1 SGHVS, CDR2 FNYEAQ. The CDR3 sequence is 17 residues long. Sequencing was done on a sample of blood, either unsorted or a sorted T cell fraction (not recorded which). This sequence originates from a human donor who was either an allogeneic HSCT recipient or a stem cell or donor lymphocyte infusion donor (not recorded which). It is not recorded whose cells these are; they may come from a transplant donor. V usage is TRBV7-6 and J usage is TRBJ2-3; possibly TRBD2 for D (5 bases). The CDR3 is CASSLVVGRTSTDTQYF. CDR3 in DNA: TGTGCCAGCAGCTTAGTGGTGGGGAGAACTAGCACAGATACGCAGTATTTT.